This TCR beta chain was profiled in a study of cytomegalovirus exposure and HLA in healthy donors. Broader study findings: Among TCR beta chains of equal frequency, HLA-associated ones were more clonally expanded in a later analysis.

The CDR3 runs 21 residues. Per the germline V gene, CDR1 is KGHSH and CDR2 is LQKENI. Germline trimming cut 2 bases from V and 0 bases from J; bases unmatched to any gene: 15. The PCR ran on 60 Vbeta and 13 Jbeta primers. Per the study methods: Among the unique TCR beta chains that a later analysis counted, about 81 million in all, 9.5 million to 12 million were shared. The data were produced by immunoSEQ multiplex PCR, yet TCRdb's version contains in-frame clones alone and is incomplete. The DNA was the basis for D and trimming; V, J and clone size are from that table. The sample shows 150,000 to 200,000 clones, 80% to 85% of them seen only once. As concerns this clone: Antigen specificity is unknown.

The TCR comes from a man younger than 35 in good health and CMV-seronegative. The chain uses TRBV18 and TRBJ2-1, with 11 positions matching TRBD2. Material: PBMCs. This CDR3 reads CASSPRRLAGGQGSSYNEQFF. Written as DNA, the CDR3 is TGTGCCAGCTCACCAAGACGGCTAGCGGGGGGTCAGGGGAGCTCCTACAATGAGCAGTTCTTC.